This T cell receptor beta chain is from a study of cytomegalovirus exposure and HLA in healthy donors. Points from the study as a whole: For most subjects, TCR beta sequences were reported to predict HLA-A and HLA-B alleles with accuracy. The study recorded about 160 TCR beta chains that were cytomegalovirus-associated. When analyzed later, the rates of TCR association showed variation by HLA locus, with DRB1 the most and HLA-C the fewest. Confirmation in vitro established that a few CMV-associated chains were specific for CMV antigens.

13 Jbeta primers and 60 Vbeta primers were used for the PCR. Libraries were prepared by immunoSEQ multiplex PCR; TCRdb keeps only in-frame clonotypes and omits some of them. Of 200,000 or so clones in the sample, over 75% were seen once. The V end was cut by 5 bases, the J end by 7 bases, with 22 bases between. This CDR3 is built from 16 residues. Germline CDR1 reads SGHTA; CDR2 reads FQGNSA. Notes on this clone: Its cognate antigen is unknown.

The chain links TRBV7-2 to TRBJ2-3, with D possibly being TRBD2 (5 bases). This clonotype was sampled from a man aged 50 to 59 in good health and CMV-seronegative. Specimen: PBMCs. CDR3 bases: TGTGCCAGCAGCCTGACCTTACGGGGAAGTGGAAATACGCAGTATTTT. It encodes CASSLTLRGSGNTQYF.